The 15 T cell receptor beta chains below were found in one sample sequenced in a study of T cell responses to AZD1222 COVID-19 vaccine. Clones were read by immunoSEQ multiplex PCR, and TCRdb kept only the in-frame ones, dropping some. The sample contains 150,000 to 190,000 clones, more than 75% of which appear only once. Sequencing was performed on peripheral blood, taken 28 days after the second AZD1222 dose. All receptors come from an adult who received the AZD1222 COVID-19 vaccine.

A few counts support this clone. The chain couples TRBV6-4 to TRBJ2-5; 8 nucleotides align to TRBD2. The CDR3 is 16 amino acids. CDR1 MRHNA and CDR2 SNTAGT come from the germline V gene. J was trimmed by 7 bases and V by 2 bases; bases with no gene match: 12. The CDR3 reads CASSDPGTRRSGTQYF. Here the CDR3 DNA reads TGTGCCAGCAGTGACCCTGGGACTAGACGTTCAGGGACCCAGTACTTC.

This rearrangement joins TRBV30 to TRBJ2-1, with 9 bases matching TRBD1. The CDR3 runs 14 residues. The ends lost 1 base at V and 4 bases at J; junction bases unmatched: 2. Germline CDR1 reads GTSNPN; CDR2 reads SVGIG (reference sequence). CDR3 in amino acids: CAWSAGTGYNEQFF. For the CDR3, the DNA is TGTGCCTGGAGTGCCGGGACAGGGTACAATGAGCAGTTCTTC.

The V gene is TRBV2, the J gene TRBJ1-5, with D hard to call. CDR1 is SNHLY, CDR2 FYNNEI, per germline. CDR3 length: 13 amino acids. Trimming cost V 6 bases and J 3 bases, with 9 bases left between them. The CDR3, as DNA: TGTGCCAGCAGCACACCCGACAATCAGCCCCAGCATTTT. Translated, it gives CASSTPDNQPQHF.

The V and J genes are TRBV5-4 and TRBJ1-2, with D unresolved. The CDR3 extends over 14 amino acids. Per the germline V gene, CDR1 is SGHNT and CDR2 is YYREEE (reference sequence). The ends were cut back, 3 bases at V and 4 bases at J, with 13 bases in the middle. The CDR3 is CASSSPSGGYGYTF. Here the CDR3 DNA reads TGTGCCAGCAGCTCACCTAGCGGCGGCTATGGCTACACCTTC. Variable domain in full (rest from reference TRBV5-4 and TRBJ1-2): ETGVTQSPTHLIKTRGQQVTLRCSSQSGHNTVSWYQQALGQGPQFIFQYYREEENGRGNFPPRFSGLQFPNYSSELNVNALELDDSALYLCASSSPSGGYGYTFGSGTRLTVV.

This chain uses TRBV13 with TRBJ2-1; TRBD2 might be the D (6 bases). The CDR3 spans 15 residues. CDR1 is PRHDT and CDR2 is FYEKMQ in the germline V gene (reference sequence). Trimming stripped 1 base from V and 4 bases from J, with 11 bases between. The CDR3 sequence is CASSLVSGGYNEQFF. In DNA form, the CDR3 reads TGTGCCAGCAGCTTAGTCAGCGGAGGGTACAATGAGCAGTTCTTC.

The chain employs TRBV28 and TRBJ1-4, with a weak D call TRBD1 (5 bases). The CDR3 contains 14 residues. The germline gives CDR1 MDHEN, CDR2 SYDVKM. The ends were cut back, 10 bases at V and 7 bases at J, with 19 bases in the middle. CDR3 residues: CATGDSSLGEKLFF. Written as DNA, the CDR3 is TGTGCCACGGGGGACTCCTCATTAGGTGAAAAACTGTTTTTT.

J is TRBJ2-7 and V is TRBV7-3, with D perhaps being TRBD1 or TRBD2 (7 bases each). Trimming removed 4 bases from V and 7 bases from J, with 14 bases in between. The CDR3 has 13 residues. From germline, CDR1 is SGHTA and CDR2 FQGTGA. The CDR3 region has the DNA TGTGCCAGCAGCTCGACAGGGAGGGGTGAGCAGTACTTC. It yields the protein CASSSTGRGEQYF.

As concerns this clone: Sequence at one end of the junction differs from germline and may be a read error. The chain joins TRBV4-2 to TRBJ2-1; D is ambiguous. The CDR3 covers 13 residues. Germline V gene lookup returns CDR1 LGHNA and CDR2 YNFKEQ. CDR3 protein: CASSQADHLLSIF. In DNA, the CDR3 is TGTGCCAGCAGCCAAGCGGACCACCTGCTTTCAATCTTC.

The V and J genes are TRBV19 and TRBJ1-2; D is unclear. The CDR3 extends over 12 amino acids. Per germline, CDR1 LNHDA and CDR2 SQIVND (reference sequence). With 2 bases removed from V and 6 bases from J, the gap between germline ends came to 7 bases. As DNA, the CDR3 is TGTGCCAGTAGTATAAGAGGAGATGGCTACACCTTC. Residues: CASSIRGDGYTF.

This clone was counted once. This chain links TRBV7-9 with TRBJ1-2; TRBD1 is a possible D gene (6 bases). The germline gives CDR1 SEHNR, CDR2 FQNEAQ (reference sequence). Trimming stripped 5 bases from V and 4 bases from J, with 11 bases between. This CDR3 has 13 residues. The CDR3 loop reads CASSPQGLYGYTF. The CDR3 DNA reads TGTGCCAGCAGCCCTCAGGGGCTCTATGGCTACACCTTC.

CDR3 nucleotides: TGTGCCAGTACCATAGCGGGAGGGCGCAATGAGCAGTTCTTC. Encoded protein: CASTIAGGRNEQFF. The chain joins TRBV6-5 to TRBJ2-1, with TRBD2 identical over 11 bases. The CDR3 runs 14 residues. The junction had 7 bases not matched to a gene; V was cut back by 9 bases and J by 6 bases. The germline gives CDR1 MNHEY, CDR2 SVGAGI.

The V gene is TRBV28, the J gene TRBJ1-4; 9 bases agree with TRBD1. Germline V gives CDR1 MDHEN, CDR2 SYDVKM. With V trimmed by 5 bases and J by 6 bases, 7 bases remained unmatched. The CDR3 is 15 residues long. The CDR3 reads CASSPSTGGYEKLFF. In nucleotides, the CDR3 is TGTGCCAGCAGTCCATCGACAGGGGGTTATGAAAAACTGTTTTTT.

This clone appeared a few times. The chain has TRBV28 and TRBJ1-4, with a weak D call TRBD1 (6 bases). The CDR3 extends over 13 amino acids. The germline gives CDR1 MDHEN, CDR2 SYDVKM. Trimming removed 6 bases from V and 5 bases from J, with 10 bases in between. CDR3 nucleotides: TGTGCCAGCAGCTTGGACAGCAATGAAAAACTGTTTTTT. Protein product: CASSLDSNEKLFF.

A few counts support this clone. The V and J genes are TRBV6-4 and TRBJ1-5, with D possibly being TRBD1 (6 bases). Trimming cost V 5 bases and J 2 bases, with 13 bases left between them. Germline V CDR1 and CDR2: MRHNA, SNTAGT. The CDR3 is 15 residues long. The CDR3: CASSPRGGRNQPQHF. The CDR3 coding sequence is TGTGCCAGCAGTCCCAGGGGCGGGCGCAATCAGCCCCAGCATTTT.

The V call is TRBV12-3 or TRBV12-4, the J call TRBJ2-1; D call uncertain. The V and J ends lost 2 bases and 4 bases respectively, with 6 bases between them. The CDR3 has 13 amino acids. The CDR3 is CASSLTIYNEQFF. CDR3 nucleotide sequence: TGTGCCAGCAGTTTAACAATTTACAATGAGCAGTTCTTC.